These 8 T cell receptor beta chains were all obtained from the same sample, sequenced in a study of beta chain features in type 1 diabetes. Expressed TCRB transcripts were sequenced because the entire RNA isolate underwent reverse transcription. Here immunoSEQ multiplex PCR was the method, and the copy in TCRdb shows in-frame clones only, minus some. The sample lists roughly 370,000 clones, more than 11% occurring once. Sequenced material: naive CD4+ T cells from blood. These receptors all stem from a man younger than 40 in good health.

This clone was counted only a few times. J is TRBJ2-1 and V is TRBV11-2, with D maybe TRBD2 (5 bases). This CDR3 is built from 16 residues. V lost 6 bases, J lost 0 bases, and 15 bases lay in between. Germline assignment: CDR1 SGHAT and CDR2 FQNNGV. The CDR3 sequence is CASSHGLSFSYNEQFF. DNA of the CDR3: TGTGCCAGCAGTCATGGACTTTCCTTCTCCTACAATGAGCAGTTCTTC.

Here the CDR3 reads CASSLEGWGTEAFF. The CDR3 region has the DNA TGTGCCAGCAGCTTAGAAGGGTGGGGCACTGAAGCTTTCTTT. This chain joins TRBV7-9 and TRBJ1-1, with no clear D. V was shortened by 1 base and J by 4 bases, with 10 bases between the two germline ends. CDR1 is SEHNR, CDR2 FQNEAQ, per germline (reference sequence). This CDR3 region has 14 residues.

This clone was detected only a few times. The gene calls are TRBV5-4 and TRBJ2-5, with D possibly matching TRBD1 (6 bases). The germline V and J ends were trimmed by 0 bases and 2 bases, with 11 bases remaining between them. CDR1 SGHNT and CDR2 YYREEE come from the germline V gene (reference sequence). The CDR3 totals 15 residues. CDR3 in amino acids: CASSLDTGSQETQYF. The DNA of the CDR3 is TGTGCCAGCAGCTTGGACACAGGGTCACAAGAGACCCAGTACTTC.

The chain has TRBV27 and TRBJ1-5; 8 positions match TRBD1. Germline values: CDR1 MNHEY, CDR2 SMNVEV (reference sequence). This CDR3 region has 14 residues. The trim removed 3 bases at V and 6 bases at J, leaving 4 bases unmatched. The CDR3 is CASSFDRGGQPQHF. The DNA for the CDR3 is TGTGCCAGCAGTTTTGACAGGGGCGGTCAGCCCCAGCATTTT.

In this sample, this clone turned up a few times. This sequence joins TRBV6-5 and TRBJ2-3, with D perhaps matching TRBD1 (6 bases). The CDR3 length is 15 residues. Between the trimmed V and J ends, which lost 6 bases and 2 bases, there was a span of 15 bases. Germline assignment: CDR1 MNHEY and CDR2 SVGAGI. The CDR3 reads CASRPGGPITDTQYF. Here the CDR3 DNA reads TGTGCCAGCAGACCTGGGGGCCCAATCACAGATACGCAGTATTTT.

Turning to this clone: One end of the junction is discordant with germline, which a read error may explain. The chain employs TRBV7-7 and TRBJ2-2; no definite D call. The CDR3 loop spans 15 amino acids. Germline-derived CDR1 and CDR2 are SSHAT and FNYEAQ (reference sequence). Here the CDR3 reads CASSLESANTGELFF. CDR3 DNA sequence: TGTGCTAGCAGCTTAGAATCAGCGAACACCGGGGAGCTGTTTTTT.

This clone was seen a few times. CDR3 sequence (DNA): TGTGCCAGCAGCTTAGGGTGGGCCTACAATGAGCAGTTCTTC. It yields the protein CASSLGWAYNEQFF. The rearrangement links TRBV7-2 to TRBJ2-1; D gene unclear. This CDR3 spans 14 amino acids. V was clipped by 1 base and J by 2 bases, with 6 bases between them. Germline V gives CDR1 SGHTA, CDR2 FQGNSA.

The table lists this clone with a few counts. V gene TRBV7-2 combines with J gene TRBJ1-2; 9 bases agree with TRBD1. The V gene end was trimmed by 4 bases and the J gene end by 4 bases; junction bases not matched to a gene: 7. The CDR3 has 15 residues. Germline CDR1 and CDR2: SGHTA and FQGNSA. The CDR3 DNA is TGTGCCAGCAGCTCCGGACAGGGGTGGGGCTATGGCTACACCTTC. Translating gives CASSSGQGWGYGYTF.